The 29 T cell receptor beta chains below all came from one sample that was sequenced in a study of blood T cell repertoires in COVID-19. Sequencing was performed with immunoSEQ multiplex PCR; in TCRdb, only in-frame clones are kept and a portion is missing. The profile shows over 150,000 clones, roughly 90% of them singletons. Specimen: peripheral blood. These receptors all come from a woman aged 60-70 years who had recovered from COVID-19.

CDR3 bases: TGTGCCAGCACAGGGGGCCTCTACAATGAGCAGTTCTTC. Translated, it gives CASTGGLYNEQFF. The chain carries TRBV6-5 and TRBJ2-1, with 8 nucleotides matching TRBD1. The CDR3 length is 13 residues. CDR1 and CDR2 (germline): MNHEY, SVGAGI. J lost 3 bases, V lost 7 bases, and 2 bases had no gene match.

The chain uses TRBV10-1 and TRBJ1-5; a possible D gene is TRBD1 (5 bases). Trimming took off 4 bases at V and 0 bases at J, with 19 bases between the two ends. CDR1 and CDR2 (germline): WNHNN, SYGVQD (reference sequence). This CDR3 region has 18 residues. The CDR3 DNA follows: TGCGCCAGCAGTGTCGGACACACGAGACCTTATAGCAATCAGCCCCAGCATTTT. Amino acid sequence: CASSVGHTRPYSNQPQHF.

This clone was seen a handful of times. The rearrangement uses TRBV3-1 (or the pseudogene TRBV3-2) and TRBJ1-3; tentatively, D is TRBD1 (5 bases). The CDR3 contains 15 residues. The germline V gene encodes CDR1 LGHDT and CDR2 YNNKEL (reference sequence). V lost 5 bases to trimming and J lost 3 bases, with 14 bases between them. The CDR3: CASSLSPGIGNTIYF. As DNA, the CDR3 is TGTGCCAGCAGCTTAAGCCCAGGGATTGGAAACACCATATATTTT.

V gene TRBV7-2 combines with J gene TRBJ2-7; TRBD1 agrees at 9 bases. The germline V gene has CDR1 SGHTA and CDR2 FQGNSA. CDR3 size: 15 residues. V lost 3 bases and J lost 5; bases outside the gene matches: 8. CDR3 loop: CASSFRDRVLDEQYF. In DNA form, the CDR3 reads TGTGCCAGCAGCTTCCGGGACAGGGTGTTGGACGAGCAGTACTTC. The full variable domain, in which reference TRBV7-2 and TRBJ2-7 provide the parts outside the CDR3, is GAGVSQSPSNKVTEKGKDVELRCDPISGHTALYWYRQSLGQGLEFLIYFQGNSAPDKSGLPSDRFSAERTGGSVSTLTIQRTQQEDSAVYLCASSFRDRVLDEQYFGPGTRLTVT.

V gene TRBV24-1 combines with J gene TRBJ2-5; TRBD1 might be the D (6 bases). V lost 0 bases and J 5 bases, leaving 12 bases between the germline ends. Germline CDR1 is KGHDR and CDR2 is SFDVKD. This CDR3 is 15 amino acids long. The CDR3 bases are TGTGCCACCAGTGATTTGGACAGGTCGGAGGAGACCCAGTACTTC. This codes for CATSDLDRSEETQYF.

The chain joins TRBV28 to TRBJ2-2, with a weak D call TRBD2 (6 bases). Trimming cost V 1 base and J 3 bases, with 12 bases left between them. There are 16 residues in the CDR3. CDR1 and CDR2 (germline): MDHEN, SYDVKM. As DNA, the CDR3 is TGTGCCAGCAGTTTATTGGGCGGGACTTACACCGGGGAGCTGTTTTTT. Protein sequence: CASSLLGGTYTGELFF.

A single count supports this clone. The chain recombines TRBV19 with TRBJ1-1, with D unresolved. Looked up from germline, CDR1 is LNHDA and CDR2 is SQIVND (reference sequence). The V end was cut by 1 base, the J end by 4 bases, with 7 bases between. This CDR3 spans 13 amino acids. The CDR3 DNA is TGTGCCAGTAGTATAGTCAAATCCACTGAAGCTTTCTTT. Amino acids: CASSIVKSTEAFF.

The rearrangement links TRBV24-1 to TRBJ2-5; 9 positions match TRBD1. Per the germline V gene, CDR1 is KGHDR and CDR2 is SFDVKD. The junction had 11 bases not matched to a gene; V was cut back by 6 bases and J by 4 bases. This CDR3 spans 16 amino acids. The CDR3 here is CATSNPGTGKGETQYF. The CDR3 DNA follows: TGTGCCACCAGTAACCCCGGGACAGGGAAGGGAGAGACCCAGTACTTC.

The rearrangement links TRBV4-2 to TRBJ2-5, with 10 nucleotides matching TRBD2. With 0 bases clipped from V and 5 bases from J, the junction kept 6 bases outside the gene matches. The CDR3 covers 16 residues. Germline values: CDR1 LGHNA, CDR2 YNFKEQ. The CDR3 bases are TGTGCCAGCAGCCAAGACGCTAGCGGGGGCTTGGAGACCCAGTACTTC. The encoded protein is CASSQDASGGLETQYF.

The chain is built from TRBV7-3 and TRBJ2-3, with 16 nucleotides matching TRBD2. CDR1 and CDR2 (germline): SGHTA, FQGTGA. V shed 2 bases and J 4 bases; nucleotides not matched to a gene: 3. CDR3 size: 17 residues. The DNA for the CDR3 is TGTGCCAGCAGCTTATTCGGGACTAGCGGGGGGGCAGATACGCAGTATTTT. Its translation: CASSLFGTSGGADTQYF. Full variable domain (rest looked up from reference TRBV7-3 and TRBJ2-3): GAGVSQTPSNKVTEKGKYVELRCDPISGHTALYWYRQSLGQGPEFLIYFQGTGAADDSGLPNDRFFAVRPEGSVSTLKIQRTERGDSAVYLCASSLFGTSGGADTQYFGPGTRLTVL.

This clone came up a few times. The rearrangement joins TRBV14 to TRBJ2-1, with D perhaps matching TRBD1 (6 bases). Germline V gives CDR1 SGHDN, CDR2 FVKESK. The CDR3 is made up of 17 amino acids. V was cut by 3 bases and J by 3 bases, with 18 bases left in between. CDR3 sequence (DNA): TGTGCCAGCAGCCACGCCCCTACAGGGTCCAACTACAATGAGCAGTTCTTC. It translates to CASSHAPTGSNYNEQFF.

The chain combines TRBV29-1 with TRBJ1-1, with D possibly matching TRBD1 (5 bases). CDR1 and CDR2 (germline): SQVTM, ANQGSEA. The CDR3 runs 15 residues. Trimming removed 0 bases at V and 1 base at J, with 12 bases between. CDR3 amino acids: CSVEDLGLRNTEAFF. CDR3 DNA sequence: TGCAGCGTTGAAGATCTGGGACTGAGGAACACTGAAGCTTTCTTT.

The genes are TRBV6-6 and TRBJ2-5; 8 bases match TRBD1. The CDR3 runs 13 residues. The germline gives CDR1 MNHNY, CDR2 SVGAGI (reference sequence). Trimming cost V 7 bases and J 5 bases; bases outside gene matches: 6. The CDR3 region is CASKSQGVETQYF. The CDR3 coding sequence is TGTGCCAGCAAATCACAGGGGGTTGAGACCCAGTACTTC.

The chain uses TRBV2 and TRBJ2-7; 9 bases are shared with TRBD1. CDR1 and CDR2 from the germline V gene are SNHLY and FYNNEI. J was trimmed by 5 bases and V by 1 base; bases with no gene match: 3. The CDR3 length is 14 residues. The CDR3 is CASSEVQGADEQYF. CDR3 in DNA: TGTGCCAGCAGTGAAGTACAGGGGGCCGACGAGCAGTACTTC.

The CDR3 is CASRTEGSGVASYEQYF. The DNA of the CDR3 is TGTGCCAGCAGAACCGAGGGGAGCGGGGTCGCCTCCTACGAGCAGTACTTC. This chain joins TRBV6-4 and TRBJ2-7, with 7 bases that match TRBD2. CDR3 length: 17 residues. Trimming took 6 bases from V and 0 from J; bases not matched to a gene: 14. Per the germline V gene, CDR1 is MRHNA and CDR2 is SNTAGT.

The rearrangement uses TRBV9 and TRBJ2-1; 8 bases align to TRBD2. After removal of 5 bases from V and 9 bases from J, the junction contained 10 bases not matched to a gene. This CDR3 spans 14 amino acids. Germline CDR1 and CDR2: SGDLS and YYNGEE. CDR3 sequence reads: CASRATGGRGEQFF. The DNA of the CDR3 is TGTGCCAGCAGAGCTACGGGGGGGCGAGGTGAGCAGTTCTTC.

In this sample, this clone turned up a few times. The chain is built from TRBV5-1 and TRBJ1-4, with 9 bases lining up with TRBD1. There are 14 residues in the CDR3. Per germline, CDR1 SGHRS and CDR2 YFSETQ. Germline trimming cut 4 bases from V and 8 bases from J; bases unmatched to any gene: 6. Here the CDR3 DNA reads TGCGCCAGCAGCCTGGGACAGGGAATGGAAAAACTGTTTTTT. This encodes CASSLGQGMEKLFF.

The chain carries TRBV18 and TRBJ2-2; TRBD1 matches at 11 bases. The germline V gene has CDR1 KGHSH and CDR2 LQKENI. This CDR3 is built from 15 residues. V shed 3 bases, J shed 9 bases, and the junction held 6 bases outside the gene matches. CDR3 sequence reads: CASSPPGQGVRELFF. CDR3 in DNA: TGTGCCAGCTCACCGCCGGGACAGGGGGTTCGGGAGCTGTTTTTT.

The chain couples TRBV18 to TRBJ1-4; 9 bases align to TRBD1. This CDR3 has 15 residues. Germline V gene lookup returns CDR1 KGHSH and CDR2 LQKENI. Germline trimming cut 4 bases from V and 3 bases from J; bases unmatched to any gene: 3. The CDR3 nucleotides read TGTGCCAGCTCACTGACAGGGGGAGCTAATGAAAAACTGTTTTTT. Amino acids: CASSLTGGANEKLFF.

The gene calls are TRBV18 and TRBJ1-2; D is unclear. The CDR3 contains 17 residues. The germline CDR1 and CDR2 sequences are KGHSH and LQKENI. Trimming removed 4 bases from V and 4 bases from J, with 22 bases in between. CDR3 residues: CASSREPASPYAYGYTF. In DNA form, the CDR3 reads TGTGCCAGCTCACGAGAGCCCGCGTCCCCGTATGCCTATGGCTACACCTTC.

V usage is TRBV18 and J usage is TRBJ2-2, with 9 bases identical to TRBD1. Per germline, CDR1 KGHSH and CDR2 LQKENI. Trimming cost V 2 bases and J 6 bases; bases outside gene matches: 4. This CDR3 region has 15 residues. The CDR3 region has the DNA TGTGCCAGCTCACCAACAGGGGGCTTTCCCGGGGAGCTGTTTTTT. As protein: CASSPTGGFPGELFF. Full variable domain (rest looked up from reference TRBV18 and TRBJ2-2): NAGVMQNPRHLVRRRGQEARLRCSPMKGHSHVYWYRQLPEEGLKFMVYLQKENIIDESGMPKERFSAEFPKEGPSILRIQQVVRGDSAAYFCASSPTGGFPGELFFGEGSRLTVL.

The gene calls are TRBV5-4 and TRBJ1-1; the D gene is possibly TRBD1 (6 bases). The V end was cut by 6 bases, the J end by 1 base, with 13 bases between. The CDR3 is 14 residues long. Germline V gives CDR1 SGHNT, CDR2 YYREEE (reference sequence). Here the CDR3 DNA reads TGTGCCAGCACCCGAGGACAGCAGAACACTGAAGCTTTCTTT. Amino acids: CASTRGQQNTEAFF.

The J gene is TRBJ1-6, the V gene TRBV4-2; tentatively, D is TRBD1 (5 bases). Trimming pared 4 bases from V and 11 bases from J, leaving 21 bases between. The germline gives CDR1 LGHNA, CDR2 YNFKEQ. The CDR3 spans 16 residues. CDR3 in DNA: TGTGCCAGCAGCCGACAAGAGTGGGAGGGGCCGGCACCCCTCCACTTT. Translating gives CASSRQEWEGPAPLHF.

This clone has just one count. The CDR3 DNA is TGTGCCAGCAGTCCTAGGGGGCAGACAGACACCGGGGAGCTGTTTTTT. As protein: CASSPRGQTDTGELFF. The chain uses TRBV7-9 and TRBJ2-2; TRBD1 matches 7 bases. V dropped 6 bases and J dropped 3; count of bases not matched to a gene: 10. This CDR3 is 16 amino acids long. In germline, CDR1 is SEHNR, CDR2 FQNEAQ (reference sequence).

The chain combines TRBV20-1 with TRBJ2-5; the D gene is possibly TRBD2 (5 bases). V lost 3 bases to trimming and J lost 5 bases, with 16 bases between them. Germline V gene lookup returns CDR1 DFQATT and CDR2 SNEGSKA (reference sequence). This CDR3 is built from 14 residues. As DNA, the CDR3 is TGCAGTGCTAGTGAGAACACGAGGAGGGAGACCCAGTACTTC. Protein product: CSASENTRRETQYF.

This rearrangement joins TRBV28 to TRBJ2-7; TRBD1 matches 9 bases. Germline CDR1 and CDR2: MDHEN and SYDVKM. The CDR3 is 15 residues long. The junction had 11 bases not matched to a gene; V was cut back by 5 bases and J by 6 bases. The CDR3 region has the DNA TGTGCCAGCAGTAGTTCCGGGACAGGGTGGGTCGAGCAGTACTTC. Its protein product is CASSSSGTGWVEQYF.

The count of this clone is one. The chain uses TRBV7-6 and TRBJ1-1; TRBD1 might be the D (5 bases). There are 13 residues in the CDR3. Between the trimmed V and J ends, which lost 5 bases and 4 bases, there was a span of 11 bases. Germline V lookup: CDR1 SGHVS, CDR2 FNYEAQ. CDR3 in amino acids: CASSTDSTTEAFF. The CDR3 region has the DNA TGTGCCAGCAGCACCGACAGCACCACTGAAGCTTTCTTT.

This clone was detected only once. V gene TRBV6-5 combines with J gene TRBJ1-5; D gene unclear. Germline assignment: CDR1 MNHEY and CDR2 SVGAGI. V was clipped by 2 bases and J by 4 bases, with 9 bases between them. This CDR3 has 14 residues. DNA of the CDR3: TGTGCCAGCAGTTACCAACCGACAAATCAGCCCCAGCATTTT. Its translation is CASSYQPTNQPQHF.

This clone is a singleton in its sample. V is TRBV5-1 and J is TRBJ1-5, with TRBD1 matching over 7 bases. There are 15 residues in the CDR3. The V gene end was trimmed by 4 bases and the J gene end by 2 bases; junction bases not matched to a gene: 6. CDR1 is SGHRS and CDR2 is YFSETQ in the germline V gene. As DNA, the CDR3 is TGCGCCAGCAGCCTGGGACAGACAGGCAATCAGCCCCAGCATTTT. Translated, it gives CASSLGQTGNQPQHF.